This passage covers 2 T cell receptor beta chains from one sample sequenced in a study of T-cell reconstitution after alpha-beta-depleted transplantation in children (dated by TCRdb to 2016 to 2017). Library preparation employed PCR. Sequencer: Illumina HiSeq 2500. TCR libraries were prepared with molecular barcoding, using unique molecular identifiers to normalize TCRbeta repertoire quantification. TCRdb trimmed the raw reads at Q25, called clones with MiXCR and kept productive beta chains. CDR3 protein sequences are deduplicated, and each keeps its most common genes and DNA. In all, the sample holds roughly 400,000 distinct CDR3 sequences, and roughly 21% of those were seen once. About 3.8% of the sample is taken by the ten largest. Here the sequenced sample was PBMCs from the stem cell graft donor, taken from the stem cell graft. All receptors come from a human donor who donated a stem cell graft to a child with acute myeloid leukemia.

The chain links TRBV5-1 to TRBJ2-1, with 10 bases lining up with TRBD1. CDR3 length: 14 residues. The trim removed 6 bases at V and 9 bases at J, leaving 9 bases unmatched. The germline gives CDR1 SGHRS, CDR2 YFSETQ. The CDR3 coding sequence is TGCGCCAGCACCCCGGGACAGGGGTCAGGTGAGCAGTTCTTC. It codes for CASTPGQGSGEQFF.

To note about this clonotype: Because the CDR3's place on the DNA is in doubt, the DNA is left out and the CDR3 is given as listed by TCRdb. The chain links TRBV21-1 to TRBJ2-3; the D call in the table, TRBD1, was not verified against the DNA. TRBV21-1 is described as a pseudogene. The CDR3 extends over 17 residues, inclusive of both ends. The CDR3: CASSKVATGAFTDTQYF.